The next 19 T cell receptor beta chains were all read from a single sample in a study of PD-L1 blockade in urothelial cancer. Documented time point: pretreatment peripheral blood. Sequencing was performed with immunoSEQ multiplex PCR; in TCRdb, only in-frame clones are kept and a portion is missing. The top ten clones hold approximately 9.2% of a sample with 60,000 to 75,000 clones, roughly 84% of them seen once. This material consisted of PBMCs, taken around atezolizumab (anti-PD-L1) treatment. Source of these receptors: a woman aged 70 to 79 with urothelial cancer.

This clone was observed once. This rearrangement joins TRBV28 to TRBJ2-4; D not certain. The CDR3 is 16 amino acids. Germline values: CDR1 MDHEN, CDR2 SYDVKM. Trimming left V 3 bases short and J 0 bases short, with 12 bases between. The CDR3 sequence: CASSFRRELAKNIQYF. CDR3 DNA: TGTGCCAGCAGTTTTCGCCGTGAACTAGCCAAAAACATTCAGTACTTC.

The CDR3 loop is CASSEEAGWNEKLFF. In nucleotides, the CDR3 is TGTGCCAGCAGTGAAGAGGCAGGATGGAACGAAAAACTGTTTTTT. The chain combines TRBV2 with TRBJ1-4, with D unclear. The CDR3 extends over 15 amino acids. Germline CDR1 and CDR2: SNHLY and FYNNEI. Between the trimmed V and J ends, which lost 1 base and 8 bases, there was a span of 14 bases.

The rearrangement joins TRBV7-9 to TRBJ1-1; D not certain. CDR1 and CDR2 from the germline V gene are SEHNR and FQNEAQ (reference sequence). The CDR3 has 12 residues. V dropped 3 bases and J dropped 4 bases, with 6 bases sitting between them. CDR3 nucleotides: TGTGCCAGCAGCTTCGGAGCCACTGAAGCTTTCTTT. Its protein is CASSFGATEAFF.

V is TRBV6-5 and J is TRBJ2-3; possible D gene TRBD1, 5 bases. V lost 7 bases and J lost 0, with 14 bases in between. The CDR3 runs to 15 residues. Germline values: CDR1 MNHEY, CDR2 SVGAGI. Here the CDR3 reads CASKRTGYSTDTQYF. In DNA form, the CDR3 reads TGTGCCAGCAAACGAACAGGATATAGCACAGATACGCAGTATTTT.

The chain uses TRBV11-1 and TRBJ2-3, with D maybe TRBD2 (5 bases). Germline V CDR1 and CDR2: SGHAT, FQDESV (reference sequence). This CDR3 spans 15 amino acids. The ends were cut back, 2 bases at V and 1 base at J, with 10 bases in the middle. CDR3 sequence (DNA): TGTGCCAGCAGCTTATGGTCCGGGGGCACAGATACGCAGTATTTT. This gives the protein CASSLWSGGTDTQYF. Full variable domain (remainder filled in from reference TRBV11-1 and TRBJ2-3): EAEVAQSPRYKITEKSQAVAFWCDPISGHATLYWYRQILGQGPELLVQFQDESVVDDSQLPKDRFSAERLKGVDSTLKIQPAELGDSAMYLCASSLWSGGTDTQYFGPGTRLTVL.

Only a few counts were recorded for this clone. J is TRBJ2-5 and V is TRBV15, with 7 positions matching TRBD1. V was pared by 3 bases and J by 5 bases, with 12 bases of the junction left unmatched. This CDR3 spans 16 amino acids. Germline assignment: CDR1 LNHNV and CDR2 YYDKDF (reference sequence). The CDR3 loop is CATSRDRQGDGETQYF. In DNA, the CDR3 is TGTGCCACCAGCAGGGATCGACAGGGAGATGGGGAGACCCAGTACTTC.

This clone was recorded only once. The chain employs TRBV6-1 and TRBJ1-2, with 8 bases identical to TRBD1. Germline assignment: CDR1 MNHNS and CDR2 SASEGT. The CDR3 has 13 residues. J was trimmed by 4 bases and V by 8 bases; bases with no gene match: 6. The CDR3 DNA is TGTGCCAGCTCTCAGGGGGCAGGCTATGGCTACACCTTC. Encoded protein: CASSQGAGYGYTF.

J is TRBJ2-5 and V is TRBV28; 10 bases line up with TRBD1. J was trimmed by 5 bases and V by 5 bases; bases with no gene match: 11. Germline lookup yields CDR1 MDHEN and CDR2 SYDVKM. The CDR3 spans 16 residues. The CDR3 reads CASSRLRQGAPETQYF. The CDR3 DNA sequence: TGTGCCAGCAGTCGCCTTAGACAGGGGGCGCCTGAGACCCAGTACTTC.

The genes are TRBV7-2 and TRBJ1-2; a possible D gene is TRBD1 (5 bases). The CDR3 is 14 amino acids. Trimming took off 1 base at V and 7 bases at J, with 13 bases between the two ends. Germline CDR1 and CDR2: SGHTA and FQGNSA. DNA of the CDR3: TGTGCCAGCAGCTTAGATCGGGCAGGGATTGGCTACACCTTC. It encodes CASSLDRAGIGYTF.

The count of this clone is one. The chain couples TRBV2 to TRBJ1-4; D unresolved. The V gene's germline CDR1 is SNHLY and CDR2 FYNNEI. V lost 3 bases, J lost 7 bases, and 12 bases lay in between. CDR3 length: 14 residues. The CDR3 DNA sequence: TGTGCCAGCAGTGACGGCAGACTATCTGAAAAACTGTTTTTT. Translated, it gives CASSDGRLSEKLFF.

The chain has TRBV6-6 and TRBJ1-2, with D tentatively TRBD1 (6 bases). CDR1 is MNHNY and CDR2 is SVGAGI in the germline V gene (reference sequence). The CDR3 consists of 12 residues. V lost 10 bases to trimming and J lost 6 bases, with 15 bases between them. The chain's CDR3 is CATERTEDGYTF. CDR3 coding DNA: TGTGCCACAGAAAGGACAGAGGATGGCTACACCTTC.

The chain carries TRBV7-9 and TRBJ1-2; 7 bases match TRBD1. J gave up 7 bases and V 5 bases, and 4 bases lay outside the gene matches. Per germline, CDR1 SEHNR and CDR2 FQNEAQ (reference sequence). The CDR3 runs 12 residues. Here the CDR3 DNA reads TGTGCCAGCAGCCTACAGGGGTCTGGCTACACCTTC. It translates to CASSLQGSGYTF.

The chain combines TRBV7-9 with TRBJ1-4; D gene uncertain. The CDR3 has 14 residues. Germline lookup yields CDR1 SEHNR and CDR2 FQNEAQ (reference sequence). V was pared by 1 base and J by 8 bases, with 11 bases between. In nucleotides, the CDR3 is TGTGCCAGCAGCTTAGTCCCGGGGAACGAAAAACTGTTTTTT. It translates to CASSLVPGNEKLFF.

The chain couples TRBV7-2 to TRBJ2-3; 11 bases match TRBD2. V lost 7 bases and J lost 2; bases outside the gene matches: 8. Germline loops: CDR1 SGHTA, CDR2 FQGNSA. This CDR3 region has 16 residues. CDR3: CASTFSGGGPTDTQYF. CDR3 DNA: TGTGCCAGCACGTTTAGCGGGGGGGGTCCCACAGATACGCAGTATTTT.

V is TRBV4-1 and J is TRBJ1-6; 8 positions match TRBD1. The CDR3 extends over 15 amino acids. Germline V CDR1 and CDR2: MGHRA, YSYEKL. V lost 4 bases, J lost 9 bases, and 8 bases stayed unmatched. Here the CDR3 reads CASSLDRTGSSPLHF. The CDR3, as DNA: TGCGCCAGCAGCCTTGACCGGACAGGGAGTTCACCCCTCCACTTT.

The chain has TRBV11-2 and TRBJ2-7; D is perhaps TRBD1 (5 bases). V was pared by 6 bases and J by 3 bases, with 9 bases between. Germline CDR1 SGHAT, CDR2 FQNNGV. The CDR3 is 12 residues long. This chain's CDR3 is CASRDTYYEQYF. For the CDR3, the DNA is TGTGCCAGCAGGGACACCTACTACGAGCAGTACTTC.

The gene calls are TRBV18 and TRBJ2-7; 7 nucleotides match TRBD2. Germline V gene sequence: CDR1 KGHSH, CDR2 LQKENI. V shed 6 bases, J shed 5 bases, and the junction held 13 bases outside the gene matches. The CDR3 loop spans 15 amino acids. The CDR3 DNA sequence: TGTGCCAGCTCCGCTCTGGCGGGAGATACCCACGAGCAGTACTTC. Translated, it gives CASSALAGDTHEQYF.

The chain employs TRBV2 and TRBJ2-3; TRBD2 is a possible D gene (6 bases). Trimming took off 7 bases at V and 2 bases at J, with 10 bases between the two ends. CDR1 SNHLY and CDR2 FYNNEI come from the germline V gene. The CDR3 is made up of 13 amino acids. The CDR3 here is CASIRDSTDTQYF. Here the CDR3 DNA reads TGTGCCAGCATTCGGGACTCCACAGATACGCAGTATTTT.

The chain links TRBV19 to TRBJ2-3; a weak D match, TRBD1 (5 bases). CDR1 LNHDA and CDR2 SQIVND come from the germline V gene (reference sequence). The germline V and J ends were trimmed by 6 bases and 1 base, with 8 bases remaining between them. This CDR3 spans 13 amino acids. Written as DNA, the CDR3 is TGTGCCAGTAGGACAGTCGGCACAGATACGCAGTATTTT. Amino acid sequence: CASRTVGTDTQYF.